One sample yielded the 25 T cell receptor beta chains listed below, sequenced in a study of cytomegalovirus exposure and HLA in healthy donors. The PCR had 60 Vbeta and 13 Jbeta primers. Sequenced by immunoSEQ multiplex PCR; TCRdb stores in-frame clones only, minus some. The sample has about 50,000 clones, 81% seen once. Sequences were obtained from PBMCs. Source of these receptors: a boy under 18 in good health and CMV-seropositive.

The chain uses TRBV19 and TRBJ1-2, with D perhaps matching TRBD1 (5 bases). Trimming removed 11 bases at V and 4 bases at J, with 14 bases between. The CDR3 consists of 12 residues. Germline V gives CDR1 LNHDA, CDR2 SQIVND (reference sequence). This chain's CDR3 is CASRQGIYGYTF. The CDR3 DNA sequence: TGTGCCTCAAGGCAGGGAATCTATGGCTACACCTTC.

This rearrangement joins TRBV9 to TRBJ2-6; weak D call: TRBD2 (5 bases). Germline values: CDR1 SGDLS, CDR2 YYNGEE. This CDR3 is 15 amino acids long. V lost 4 bases to trimming and J lost 1 base, with 9 bases between them. The DNA for the CDR3 is TGTGCCAGCAGCTCTCGGGGTTCTGGGGCCAACGTCCTGACTTTC. The encoded protein is CASSSRGSGANVLTF. Looking up the rest from reference TRBV9 and TRBJ2-6 gives the full variable domain: DSGVTQTPKHLITATGQRVTLRCSPRSGDLSVYWYQQSLDQGLQFLIQYYNGEERAKGNILERFSAQQFPDLHSELNLSSLELGDSALYFCASSSRGSGANVLTFGAGSRLTVL.

J is TRBJ2-1 and V is TRBV6-5; the D gene is possibly TRBD2 (6 bases). This CDR3 is built from 13 residues. Germline loops: CDR1 MNHEY, CDR2 SVGAGI. Trimming shortened V by 6 bases and J by 10 bases, and 16 bases separated the two germline ends. This CDR3 is CASSPGKTREQFF. CDR3 DNA sequence: TGTGCCAGCAGCCCGGGGAAGACTAGAGAGCAGTTCTTC.

The J gene is TRBJ1-6, the V gene TRBV2; 9 bases are shared with TRBD1. The CDR3 covers 15 residues. V shed 7 bases, J shed 3 bases, and the junction held 4 bases outside the gene matches. The germline gives CDR1 SNHLY, CDR2 FYNNEI. The CDR3, as DNA: TGTGCCAGCACCGGACAGGGGAACTATAATTCACCCCTCCACTTT. It encodes CASTGQGNYNSPLHF.

The chain combines TRBV18 with TRBJ2-7; TRBD2 is a possible D gene (6 bases). With 2 bases removed from V and 6 bases from J, the gap between germline ends came to 8 bases. CDR1 is KGHSH and CDR2 is LQKENI in the germline V gene. This CDR3 region has 12 residues. The CDR3 DNA follows: TGTGCCAGCTCACCAGGCGGGGCCGAGCAGTACTTC. Translation: CASSPGGAEQYF. The full variable domain, with the rest looked up from reference TRBV18 and TRBJ2-7, is NAGVMQNPRHLVRRRGQEARLRCSPMKGHSHVYWYRQLPEEGLKFMVYLQKENIIDESGMPKERFSAEFPKEGPSILRIQQVVRGDSAAYFCASSPGGAEQYFGPGTRLTVT.

The chain uses TRBV5-1 and TRBJ1-3, with D possibly TRBD1 on 5 matching bases. CDR1 SGHRS and CDR2 YFSETQ come from the germline V gene. The CDR3 length is 16 residues. Trimming pared 3 bases from V and 4 bases from J, leaving 17 bases between. CDR3 residues: CASSSGGRFHGNTIYF. For the CDR3, the DNA is TGCGCCAGCAGCTCGGGGGGAAGGTTCCACGGAAACACCATATATTTT.

This chain uses TRBV7-2 with TRBJ2-1; perhaps TRBD2 as D (5 bases). This CDR3 is 13 amino acids long. CDR1 is SGHTA, CDR2 FQGNSA, per germline. V lost 3 bases and J 10 bases, leaving 13 bases between the germline ends. CDR3 sequence: CASSFSSRNEQFF. Here the CDR3 DNA reads TGTGCCAGCAGCTTTTCTAGCCGGAACGAGCAGTTCTTC.

For the CDR3, the DNA is TGTGCCAGCAGCCCCGGAGGGAACGAGCAGTACTTC. Protein sequence: CASSPGGNEQYF. The rearrangement uses TRBV7-3 and TRBJ2-7; weak D call: TRBD2 (6 bases). V lost 5 bases and J 5 bases, leaving 10 bases between the germline ends. This CDR3 is built from 12 residues. CDR1 SGHTA and CDR2 FQGTGA come from the germline V gene.

V usage is TRBV15 and J usage is TRBJ1-1; D is uncertain. The CDR3 contains 12 residues. Trimming cost V 8 bases and J 7 bases, with 14 bases left between them. Germline V gives CDR1 LNHNV, CDR2 YYDKDF (reference sequence). The DNA for the CDR3 is TGTGCCACCGAGTCCGCAGGCTATGAAGCTTTCTTT. This gives the protein CATESAGYEAFF.

V and J are TRBV29-1 and TRBJ2-5; 9 positions agree with TRBD2. V lost 7 bases, J lost 2 bases, and 2 bases stayed unmatched. The CDR3 has 12 amino acids. Germline V gene sequence: CDR1 SQVTM, CDR2 ANQGSEA. The CDR3 loop reads CSGLAGQETQYF. The CDR3 DNA is TGCAGCGGCCTAGCGGGACAAGAGACCCAGTACTTC. Using reference TRBV29-1 and TRBJ2-5 for the parts outside the CDR3, the full variable domain is SAVISQKPSRDICQRGTSLTIQCQVDSQVTMMFWYRQQPGQSLTLIATANQGSEATYESGFVIDKFPISRPNLTFSTLTVSNMSPEDSSIYLCSGLAGQETQYFGPGTRLLVL.

The chain joins TRBV6-6 to TRBJ2-7; D not certain. V was cut by 2 bases and J by 2 bases, with 13 bases left in between. Germline CDR1 MNHNY, CDR2 SVGAGI (reference sequence). The CDR3 sequence is 15 residues long. In DNA, the CDR3 is TGTGCCAGCAGTTACGGCACAGTCCGAACCTACGAGCAGTACTTC. Translated, it gives CASSYGTVRTYEQYF.

This chain connects TRBV6-5 to TRBJ2-5; possible D gene TRBD2, 6 bases. V lost 2 bases to trimming and J lost 4 bases, with 17 bases between them. The germline V gene encodes CDR1 MNHEY and CDR2 SVGAGI. CDR3 size: 16 residues. The chain's CDR3 is CASSYERAVHLETQYF. CDR3 DNA sequence: TGTGCCAGCAGTTACGAGCGGGCAGTACACTTAGAGACCCAGTACTTC.

The CDR3 DNA is TGTGCCAGCAGGGACATAGTTGACATGGAGCCCCAGCATTTT. Amino acid sequence: CASRDIVDMEPQHF. The chain joins TRBV6-1 to TRBJ1-5; TRBD1 might be the D (5 bases). Germline CDR1 MNHNS, CDR2 SASEGT. The CDR3 runs to 14 residues. Trimming removed 6 bases at V and 8 bases at J, with 17 bases between.

This chain links TRBV7-8 with TRBJ1-4, with D unclear. This CDR3 has 15 amino acids. Trimming left V 6 bases short and J 2 bases short, with 13 bases between. Germline V gives CDR1 SGHVS, CDR2 FQNEAQ. The CDR3 sequence: CASSPGRGTNEKLFF. The CDR3 DNA sequence: TGTGCCAGCAGTCCCGGTCGTGGTACTAATGAAAAACTGTTTTTT.

The CDR3 loop reads CASTPVGNEKLFF. The DNA of the CDR3 is TGTGCCAGTACCCCCGTGGGCAATGAAAAACTGTTTTTT. This chain uses TRBV19 with TRBJ1-4; unclear D gene. Germline V gene data show CDR1 as LNHDA and CDR2 as SQIVND (reference sequence). V was cut by 7 bases and J by 5 bases, with 11 bases left in between. This CDR3 spans 13 amino acids.

The chain is built from TRBV5-4 and TRBJ1-3; a possible D gene is TRBD1 (5 bases). Trimming shortened V by 0 bases and J by 2 bases, and 12 bases separated the two germline ends. This CDR3 comprises 16 residues. Germline lookup yields CDR1 SGHNT and CDR2 YYREEE (reference sequence). CDR3 amino acids: CASSLGGAQAGNTIYF. The CDR3 coding sequence is TGTGCCAGCAGCTTGGGTGGGGCACAGGCTGGAAACACCATATATTTT.

The J gene is TRBJ1-2, the V gene TRBV27, with D possibly TRBD1 on 5 matching bases. Germline V gene sequence: CDR1 MNHEY, CDR2 SMNVEV (reference sequence). The CDR3 contains 15 residues. V was pared by 2 bases and J by 1 base, with 11 bases between. The CDR3 DNA sequence: TGTGCCAGCAGTTTAAGTACGACAGTTAACTATGGCTACACCTTC. Translated, it gives CASSLSTTVNYGYTF.

The CDR3 DNA sequence: TGTGCCAGCAGTGAAGCGCTCAGGGGCCGCGCGTTGGAGCAGTACTTC. It is translated as CASSEALRGRALEQYF. This chain connects TRBV6-1 to TRBJ2-7; TRBD1 might be the D (6 bases). Trimming removed 0 bases at V and 7 bases at J, with 19 bases between. CDR3 length: 16 amino acids. In germline, CDR1 is MNHNS, CDR2 SASEGT.

The chain employs TRBV19 and TRBJ1-2; a weak D match, TRBD1 (6 bases). Trimming stripped 8 bases from V and 4 bases from J, with 8 bases between. Germline CDR1 and CDR2: LNHDA and SQIVND (reference sequence). The CDR3 is 11 residues long. CDR3 residues: CASLDSYGYTF. CDR3 coding DNA: TGTGCCAGTCTGGACAGCTATGGCTACACCTTC. The full variable domain, with the rest looked up from reference TRBV19 and TRBJ1-2, is DGGITQSPKYLFRKEGQNVTLSCEQNLNHDAMYWYRQDPGQGLRLIYYSQIVNDFQKGDIAEGYSVSREKKESFPLTVTSAQKNPTAFYLCASLDSYGYTFGSGTRLTVV.

This chain joins TRBV11-2 and TRBJ1-2; tentative D call: TRBD1 (5 bases). Germline V gene sequence: CDR1 SGHAT, CDR2 FQNNGV. The CDR3 has 14 amino acids. The ends were cut back, 5 bases at V and 4 bases at J, with 14 bases in the middle. The CDR3 sequence: CASSEIRTSYGYTF. The CDR3 DNA sequence: TGTGCCAGCAGCGAAATCAGGACAAGCTATGGCTACACCTTC.

The rearrangement joins TRBV6-5 to TRBJ2-7; TRBD1 matches 8 bases. Germline trimming cut 4 bases from V and 0 bases from J; bases unmatched to any gene: 8. Germline loops: CDR1 MNHEY, CDR2 SVGAGI. The CDR3 runs to 16 residues. CDR3 sequence reads: CASSFLGQGISYEQYF. CDR3 in DNA: TGTGCCAGCAGTTTCCTTGGACAGGGCATCTCCTACGAGCAGTACTTC.

This rearrangement joins TRBV5-1 to TRBJ2-3; D gene unclear. Trimming shortened V by 2 bases and J by 2 bases, and 9 bases separated the two germline ends. The length of the CDR3 is 14 residues. Germline V gives CDR1 SGHRS, CDR2 YFSETQ. In DNA form, the CDR3 reads TGCGCCAGCAGCTTATCGTGGGCCACAGATACGCAGTATTTT. Its translation is CASSLSWATDTQYF.

The gene calls are TRBV15 and TRBJ2-4; the match to TRBD1 covers 7 bases. V lost 3 bases to trimming and J lost 7 bases; unmatched junction nucleotides: 9. CDR3 length: 15 residues. The V gene's germline CDR1 is LNHNV and CDR2 YYDKDF (reference sequence). The CDR3 loop reads CATSRGDTGANIQYF. For the CDR3, the DNA is TGTGCCACCAGCAGGGGGGATACAGGGGCGAACATTCAGTACTTC.

This CDR3 is CASSEAQGGGQPQHF. The CDR3, as DNA: TGTGCCAGCAGTGAAGCGCAAGGAGGGGGCCAGCCCCAGCATTTT. V and J are TRBV6-1 and TRBJ1-5; 7 bases agree with TRBD1. Germline V gene sequence: CDR1 MNHNS, CDR2 SASEGT. V dropped 0 bases and J dropped 7; count of bases not matched to a gene: 6. The CDR3 length is 15 residues.

The chain employs TRBV28 and TRBJ2-7, with 8 positions matching TRBD2. Germline-derived CDR1 and CDR2 are MDHEN and SYDVKM. This CDR3 contains 13 residues. V was pared by 5 bases and J by 6 bases, with 6 bases of the junction left unmatched. CDR3 DNA: TGTGCCAGCAGTCCTTCCGGGGGGGCCGAGCAGTACTTC. Its protein product is CASSPSGGAEQYF.